This T cell receptor (beta chain) came from a study of blood T cell repertoires in COVID-19. Per the original data handling: Nucleated cell counts were estimated from reference gene primer amplification. Profiled with immunoSEQ multiplex PCR; TCRdb holds only in-frame clones, not every one. V and J calls and clone size follow that table, whereas D and trimming were derived from the DNA. The sample records fewer than 250,000 clones, around nine tenths being singletons. The receptor was derived from a man aged 55 to 69 with acute or convalescent COVID-19. The sequencing sample was made of peripheral blood.

The chain's CDR3 is CATSRPGQPYEQYF. For the CDR3, the DNA is TGTGCCACCAGCAGACCGGGACAGCCCTACGAGCAGTACTTC. V gene TRBV15 combines with J gene TRBJ2-7; TRBD1 agrees at 7 bases. The V gene end was trimmed by 2 bases and the J gene end by 2 bases; junction bases not matched to a gene: 3. CDR3 length: 14 residues. Per germline, CDR1 LNHNV and CDR2 YYDKDF (reference sequence).